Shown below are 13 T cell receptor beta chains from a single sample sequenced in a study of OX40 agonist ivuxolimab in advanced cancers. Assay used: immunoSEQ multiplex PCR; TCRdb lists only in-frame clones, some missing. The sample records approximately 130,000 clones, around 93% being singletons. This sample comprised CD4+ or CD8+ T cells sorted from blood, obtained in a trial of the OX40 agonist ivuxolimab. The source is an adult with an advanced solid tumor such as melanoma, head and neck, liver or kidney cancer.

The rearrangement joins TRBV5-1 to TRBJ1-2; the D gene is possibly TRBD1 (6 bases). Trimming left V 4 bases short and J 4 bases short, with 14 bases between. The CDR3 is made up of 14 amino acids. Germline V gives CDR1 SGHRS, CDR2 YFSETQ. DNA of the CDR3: TGCGCCAGCAGCACAAGACAGGATATCTATGGCTACACCTTC. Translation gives CASSTRQDIYGYTF.

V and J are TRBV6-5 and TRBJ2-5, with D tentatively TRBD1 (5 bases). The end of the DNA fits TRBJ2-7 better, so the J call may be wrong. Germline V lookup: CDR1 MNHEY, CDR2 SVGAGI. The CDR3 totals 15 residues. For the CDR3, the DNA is TGTGCCAGCACCGATCGAATGGGGCCCGGCCACGAGCAGTACTTC. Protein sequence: CASTDRMGPGHEQYF.

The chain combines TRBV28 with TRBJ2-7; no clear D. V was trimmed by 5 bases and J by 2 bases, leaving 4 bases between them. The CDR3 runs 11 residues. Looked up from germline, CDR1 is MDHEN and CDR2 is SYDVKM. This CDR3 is CASSAPYEQYF. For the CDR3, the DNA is TGTGCCAGCAGTGCCCCCTACGAGCAGTACTTC.

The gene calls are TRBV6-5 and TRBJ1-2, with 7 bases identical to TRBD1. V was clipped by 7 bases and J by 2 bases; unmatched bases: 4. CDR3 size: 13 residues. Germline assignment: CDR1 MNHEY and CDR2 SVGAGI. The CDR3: CASKTGTNYGYTF. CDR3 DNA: TGTGCCAGCAAGACAGGGACAAACTATGGCTACACCTTC.

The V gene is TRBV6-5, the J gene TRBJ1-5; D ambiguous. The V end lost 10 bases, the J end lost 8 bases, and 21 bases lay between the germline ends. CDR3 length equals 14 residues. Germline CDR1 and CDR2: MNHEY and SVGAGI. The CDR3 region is CATRSTARVEPQHF. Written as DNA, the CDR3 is TGTGCCACCCGCTCGACTGCCCGGGTCGAGCCCCAGCATTTT.

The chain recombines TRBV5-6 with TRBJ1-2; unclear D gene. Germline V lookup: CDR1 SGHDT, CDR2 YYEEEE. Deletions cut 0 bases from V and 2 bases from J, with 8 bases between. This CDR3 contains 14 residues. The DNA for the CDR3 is TGTGCCAGCAGCTTGGTAGGCAGCAACTATGGCTACACCTTC. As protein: CASSLVGSNYGYTF.

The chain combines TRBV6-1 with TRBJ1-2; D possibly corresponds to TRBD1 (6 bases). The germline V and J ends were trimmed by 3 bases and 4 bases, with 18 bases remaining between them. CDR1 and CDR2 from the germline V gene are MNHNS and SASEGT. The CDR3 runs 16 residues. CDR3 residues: CASSEGRVTGSYGYTF. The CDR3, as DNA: TGTGCCAGCAGTGAGGGAAGGGTAACAGGGAGCTATGGCTACACCTTC.

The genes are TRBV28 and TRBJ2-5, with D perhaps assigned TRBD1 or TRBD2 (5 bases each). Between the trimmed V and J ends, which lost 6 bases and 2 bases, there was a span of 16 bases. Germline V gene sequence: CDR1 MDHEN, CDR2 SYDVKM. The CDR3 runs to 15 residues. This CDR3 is CASRLPGPRQETQYF. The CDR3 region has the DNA TGTGCCAGCAGGCTCCCGGGACCCCGGCAAGAGACCCAGTACTTC.

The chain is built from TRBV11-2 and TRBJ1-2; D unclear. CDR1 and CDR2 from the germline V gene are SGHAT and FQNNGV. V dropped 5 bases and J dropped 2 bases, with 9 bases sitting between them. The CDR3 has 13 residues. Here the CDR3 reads CASSPGPNYGYTF. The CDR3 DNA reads TGTGCCAGCAGCCCTGGACCCAACTATGGCTACACCTTC.

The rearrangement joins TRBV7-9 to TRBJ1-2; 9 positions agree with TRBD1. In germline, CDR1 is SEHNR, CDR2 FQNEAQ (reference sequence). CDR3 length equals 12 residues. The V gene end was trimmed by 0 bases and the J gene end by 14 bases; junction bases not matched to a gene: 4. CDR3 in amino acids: CASSLARTGETF. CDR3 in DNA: TGTGCCAGCAGCTTAGCCCGGACAGGGGAGACCTTC.

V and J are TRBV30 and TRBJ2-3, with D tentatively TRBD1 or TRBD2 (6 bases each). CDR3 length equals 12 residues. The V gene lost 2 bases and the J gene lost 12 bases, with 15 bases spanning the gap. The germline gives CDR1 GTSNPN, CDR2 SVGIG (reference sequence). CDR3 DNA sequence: TGTGCCTGGAGTTTCGCGGGGACAAAACAGTATTTT. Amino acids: CAWSFAGTKQYF.

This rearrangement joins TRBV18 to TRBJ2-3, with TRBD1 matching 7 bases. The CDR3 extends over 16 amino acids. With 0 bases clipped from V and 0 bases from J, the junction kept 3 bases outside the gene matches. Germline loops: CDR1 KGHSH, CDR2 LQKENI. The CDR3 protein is CASSPPGTASTDTQYF. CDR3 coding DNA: TGTGCCAGCTCACCACCAGGGACAGCTAGCACAGATACGCAGTATTTT.

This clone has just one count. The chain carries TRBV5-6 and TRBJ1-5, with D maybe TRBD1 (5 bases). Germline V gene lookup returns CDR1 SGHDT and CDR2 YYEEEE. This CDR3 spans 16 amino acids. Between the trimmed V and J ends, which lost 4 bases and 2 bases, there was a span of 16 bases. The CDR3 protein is CASSPGRGRGNQPQHF. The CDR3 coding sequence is TGTGCCAGCAGCCCGGGGCGGGGCAGGGGCAATCAGCCCCAGCATTTT. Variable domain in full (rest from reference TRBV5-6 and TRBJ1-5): DAGVTQSPTHLIKTRGQQVTLRCSPKSGHDTVSWYQQALGQGPQFIFQYYEEEERQRGNFPDRFSGHQFPNYSSELNVNALLLGDSALYLCASSPGRGRGNQPQHFGDGTRLSIL.